Listed below are T cell receptor beta chains from one sample, sequenced in a study of T cell responses to AZD1222 COVID-19 vaccine. The method was immunoSEQ multiplex PCR; TCRdb's version includes in-frame clones alone and lacks a portion of them. Found here are 85,000 to 100,000 clones, more than 75% of them singletons; the top ten hold around a fifth. The sequenced sample was peripheral blood, obtained on day 0 of AZD1222 vaccination. Receptor source: an adult in good health. The CDR3 runs from the conserved cysteine through the conserved F or W. The D gene is left open where the match is weak. Size is stated for part of the rows, as once, few or many counts, or as a class when the clone is expanded.

NA	TRBV9	TRBJ1-3	NA	CASSPTGSSGNTIYF	TGTGCCAGCAGCCCCACCGGGTCCTCTGGAAACACCATATATTTT
TRBD1	TRBV9	TRBJ2-1	NA	CASSSRTGDNEQFF	TGTGCCAGCAGTTCTCGGACAGGGGACAATGAGCAGTTCTTC
NA	TRBV20-1	TRBJ2-5	NA	CSASRGERGETQYF	TGCAGTGCTAGTCGTGGTGAACGGGGGGAGACCCAGTACTTC
NA	TRBV29-1	TRBJ1-2	NA	CSVGSGPYGYTF	TGCAGCGTTGGCAGTGGACCCTATGGCTACACCTTC
NA	TRBV4-1	TRBJ1-2	NA	CASSQSHDSNYGYTF	TGCGCCAGCAGCCAATCTCACGACAGTAACTATGGCTACACCTTC
NA	TRBV20-1	TRBJ2-1	NA	CSAWGYGEQFF	TGCAGTGCTTGGGGGTACGGTGAGCAGTTCTTC
NA	TRBV7-9	TRBJ2-7	NA	CASSLDPGTYEQYF	TGTGCCAGCAGCTTAGATCCGGGAACCTACGAGCAGTACTTC
NA	TRBV5-8	TRBJ1-3	NA	CASSFRFSGNTIYF	TGTGCCAGCAGCTTTCGGTTCTCTGGAAACACCATATATTTT
TRBD2	TRBV11-2	TRBJ2-7	NA	CASSPSGGFSYEQYF	TGTGCCAGCAGCCCGAGCGGGGGGTTTTCCTACGAGCAGTACTTC
NA	TRBV7-2	TRBJ1-1	NA	CASSLVGGSTEAFF	TGTGCCAGCAGCTTAGTCGGGGGAAGCACTGAAGCTTTCTTT
NA	TRBV6-1	TRBJ2-1	NA	CASSEAWTRGYNEQFF	TGTGCCAGCAGTGAAGCCTGGACAAGGGGGTACAATGAGCAGTTCTTC
TRBD1	TRBV15	TRBJ1-4	NA	CATSKARQGANEKLFF	TGTGCCACCAGCAAGGCCCGACAGGGGGCGAATGAAAAACTGTTTTTT
NA	TRBV14	TRBJ2-5	NA	CASSHRPFETQYF	TGTGCCAGCAGCCACAGGCCATTTGAGACCCAGTACTTC
TRBD2	TRBV4-1	TRBJ2-2	NA	CASSSRASGGSTGELFF	TGCGCCAGCAGCTCCCGGGCGAGCGGGGGCTCCACCGGGGAGCTGTTTTTT
NA	TRBV3-1/TRBV3-2	TRBJ2-7	NA	CASSQVRVVHEQYF	TGTGCCAGCAGCCAAGTCAGGGTGGTCCACGAGCAGTACTTC
NA	TRBV6-4	TRBJ2-3	NA	CASSESHSTDTQYF	TGTGCCAGCAGTGAGAGTCATAGCACAGATACGCAGTATTTT
NA	TRBV19	TRBJ2-3	NA	CASRGDRSITQYF	TGTGCCAGCCGGGGGGACAGATCTATTACGCAGTATTTT
NA	TRBV5-4	TRBJ2-4	NA	CASSPGGLLAKNIQYF	TGTGCCAGCAGCCCCGGGGGACTTTTAGCCAAAAACATTCAGTACTTC
NA	TRBV9	TRBJ2-7	NA	CASSVEETGAYEQYF	TGTGCCAGCAGCGTAGAAGAGACAGGAGCCTACGAGCAGTACTTC
NA	TRBV7-2	TRBJ1-6	NA	CASSLPSRASLHF	TGTGCCAGCAGCTTGCCAAGTCGGGCGTCCCTCCACTTT
TRBD2	TRBV12-5	TRBJ2-1	NA	CASGKNGGTQKGSYNEQFF	TGTGCTAGTGGTAAAAACGGGGGGACCCAGAAGGGCTCCTACAATGAGCAGTTCTTC
NA	TRBV11-2	TRBJ1-1	NA	CASSLGVGQGAFF	TGTGCCAGCAGCTTAGGGGTGGGGCAGGGGGCTTTCTTT
NA	TRBV15	TRBJ2-7	NA	CATSRDGGSATSYEQYF	TGTGCCACCAGCAGAGATGGGGGGTCCGCAACCTCCTACGAGCAGTACTTC
NA	TRBV7-9	TRBJ2-7	NA	CASSLNGANEQYF	TGTGCCAGCAGCTTAAATGGGGCTAACGAGCAGTACTTC
NA	TRBV7-9	TRBJ1-3	NA	CASSIGAASGNTIYF	TGTGCCAGCAGCATCGGGGCCGCCTCTGGAAACACCATATATTTT
NA	TRBV5-1	TRBJ2-5	NA	CASSLADYFGQETQYF	TGCGCCAGCAGCTTGGCCGACTATTTTGGCCAAGAGACCCAGTACTTC
NA	TRBV9	TRBJ1-4	NA	CASGPQGAPSTTNEKLFF	TGTGCCAGCGGACCCCAAGGGGCACCGTCCACAACTAATGAAAAACTGTTTTTT
NA	TRBV30	TRBJ2-7	NA	CAWPGWRHSRAEQYF	TGTGCCTGGCCGGGCTGGAGGCACAGTCGGGCCGAGCAGTACTTC
NA	TRBV7-2	TRBJ1-4	NA	CASSLEQDHEKLFF	TGTGCCAGCAGCTTAGAACAGGATCATGAAAAACTGTTTTTT
TRBD1	TRBV4-3	TRBJ1-4	NA	CASSQFFGRGNEKLFF	TGCGCCAGCAGCCAATTTTTCGGCAGGGGGAATGAAAAACTGTTTTTT
NA	TRBV18	TRBJ1-3	NA	CASSPMIHQGDTIYF	TGTGCCAGCTCTCCAATGATCCATCAGGGTGACACCATATATTTT
NA	TRBV7-2	TRBJ2-5	NA	CASTFYQGGETQYF	TGTGCCAGCACCTTTTATCAGGGTGGAGAGACCCAGTACTTC
NA	TRBV28	TRBJ1-1	NA	CASSLYREAFF	TGTGCCAGCAGTTTATACCGTGAAGCTTTCTTT
NA	TRBV3-1/TRBV3-2	TRBJ1-1	NA	CASSRMTVNTEAFF	TGTGCCAGCAGCCGCATGACGGTGAACACTGAAGCTTTCTTT
TRBD1	TRBV28	TRBJ1-4	NA	CASRDPGQGRSRLFF	TGTGCCAGCAGGGACCCGGGACAGGGGCGATCGAGACTGTTTTTT
NA	TRBV10-3	TRBJ1-2	once	CAIMGQNYGYTF	TGTGCCATCATGGGGCAGAACTATGGCTACACCTTC
NA	TRBV11-2	TRBJ1-2	NA	CASSGRTVGYTF	TGTGCCAGCAGCGGGCGGACAGTTGGCTACACCTTC
TRBD1	TRBV19	TRBJ2-7	NA	CASSGQGEYEQYF	TGTGCCAGTAGTGGACAGGGGGAGTACGAGCAGTACTTC
NA	TRBV5-1	TRBJ2-1	NA	CASSLDPAVESNEQFF	TGCGCCAGCAGCTTGGATCCAGCGGTGGAATCCAATGAGCAGTTCTTC
TRBD1	TRBV7-9	TRBJ2-7	NA	CASSEGQQQYF	TGTGCCAGCAGCGAGGGACAGCAGCAGTACTTC
NA	TRBV3-1/TRBV3-2	TRBJ2-3	once	CASSQDEGTDTQYF	TGTGCCAGCAGCCAAGATGAGGGCACAGATACGCAGTATTTT
TRBD1	TRBV25-1	TRBJ1-1	NA	CASTKRQGGTEAFF	TGTGCCAGCACCAAGAGACAGGGGGGGACTGAAGCTTTCTTT
TRBD1	TRBV7-2	TRBJ2-2	NA	CASSYRGPGELFF	TGTGCCAGCAGCTACAGGGGGCCCGGGGAGCTGTTTTTT
TRBD1	TRBV30	TRBJ2-7	NA	CAWGQEWAYEQYF	TGTGCCTGGGGACAGGAGTGGGCCTACGAGCAGTACTTC
TRBD1	TRBV6-6	TRBJ1-2	once	CASSYPGQGAYGYTF	TGTGCCAGCAGTTACCCCGGACAGGGGGCCTATGGCTACACCTTC
TRBD1	TRBV7-3	TRBJ1-3	NA	CASSPGTVGNTIYF	TGTGCCAGCAGCCCTGGGACAGTTGGAAACACCATATATTTT
TRBD1	TRBV7-2	TRBJ1-2	NA	CASSLGGGLGYGYTF	TGTGCCAGCAGCTTAGGAGGGGGCTTGGGCTATGGCTACACCTTC
TRBD1	TRBV7-2	TRBJ2-7	NA	CASRLGQSSYEQYF	TGTGCCAGCAGACTGGGACAGAGCTCCTACGAGCAGTACTTC
TRBD1	TRBV27	TRBJ1-2	NA	CASSARTGHINYGYTF	TGTGCCAGCAGTGCCCGGACAGGGCATATTAACTATGGCTACACCTTC
NA	TRBV15	TRBJ1-6	NA	CATSSSYNSPLHF	TGTGCCACCAGCAGCTCCTATAATTCACCCCTCCACTTT
TRBD1	TRBV28	TRBJ1-5	NA	CASRSPGQGTWSNQPQHF	TGTGCCAGCAGATCTCCGGGACAGGGGACCTGGAGCAATCAGCCCCAGCATTTT
TRBD2	TRBV4-2	TRBJ2-1	NA	CASSQGLIAGNNEQFF	TGTGCCAGCAGCCAAGGGCTAATAGCGGGGAACAATGAGCAGTTCTTC
NA	TRBV6-5	TRBJ1-1	NA	CASSPGRPLIRAFF	TGTGCCAGCAGCCCCGGGAGGCCTTTAATACGAGCTTTCTTT
NA	TRBV6-2/TRBV6-3	TRBJ1-5	few	CASSSGAINQPQHF	TGTGCCAGCAGTTCGGGGGCTATCAATCAGCCCCAGCATTTT
NA	TRBV6-6	TRBJ1-5	NA	CASTSLGQGQPQHF	TGTGCCAGCACCTCCTTGGGTCAAGGGCAGCCCCAGCATTTT
TRBD1	TRBV27	TRBJ2-7	NA	CASSLQGAGSYEQYF	TGTGCCAGCAGTTTGCAGGGGGCTGGCTCCTACGAGCAGTACTTC
NA	TRBV3-1/TRBV3-2	TRBJ1-3	NA	CASSLKGENTIYF	TGTGCCAGCAGCCTTAAAGGGGAAAACACCATATATTTT
TRBD2	TRBV7-9	TRBJ2-1	many	CASSFPGLAGRGEQFF	TGTGCCAGCAGCTTTCCGGGACTAGCGGGTCGAGGCGAGCAGTTCTTC
TRBD1	TRBV5-1	TRBJ2-7	NA	CASSPGTGRDEQYF	TGCGCCAGCAGCCCGGGGACAGGGAGGGACGAGCAGTACTTC